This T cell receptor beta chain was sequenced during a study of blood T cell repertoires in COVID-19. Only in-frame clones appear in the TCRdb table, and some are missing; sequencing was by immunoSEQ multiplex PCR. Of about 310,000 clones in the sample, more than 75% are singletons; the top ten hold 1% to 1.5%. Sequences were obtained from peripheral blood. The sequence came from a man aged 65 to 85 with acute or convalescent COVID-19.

This CDR3 reads CASSLGTSGEETQYF. The CDR3 DNA reads TGTGCCAGCAGCCTTGGGACTAGCGGGGAAGAGACCCAGTACTTC. This chain uses TRBV3-1 (or the pseudogene TRBV3-2) with TRBJ2-5, with 13 bases matching TRBD2. Trimming cost V 4 bases and J 3 bases; bases outside gene matches: 2. Germline V gene lookup returns CDR1 LGHDT and CDR2 YNNKEL (reference sequence). This CDR3 has 15 amino acids.